This TCR beta chain is from a study of OX40 agonist ivuxolimab in advanced cancers. Profiled with immunoSEQ multiplex PCR; TCRdb holds only in-frame clones, not every one. The table records more than 100,000 clones, over 85% of them present only once. The sample holds a few counts of this clone. The sequences come from CD4+ or CD8+ T cells sorted from blood, collected in a trial of the OX40 agonist ivuxolimab. The receptor was derived from an adult with an advanced solid tumor such as melanoma, head and neck, liver or kidney cancer.

The CDR3 is CASSPLMARNTEAFF. CDR3 bases: TGTGCCAGCTCACCACTGATGGCACGGAACACTGAAGCTTTCTTT. The chain couples TRBV18 to TRBJ1-1; D is undetermined. Germline lookup yields CDR1 KGHSH and CDR2 LQKENI. The CDR3 has 15 amino acids. V was trimmed by 1 base and J by 1 base, leaving 10 bases between them.